Listed below are T cell receptor beta chains from one sample, sequenced in a study of blood T cell repertoires in COVID-19. Here immunoSEQ multiplex PCR was the method, and the copy in TCRdb shows in-frame clones only, minus some. The table shows some 49,000 clones, with about nine tenths occurring only once. Material: peripheral blood. All receptors derive from a man aged 45 to 65 with active COVID-19. CDR3s include the opening cysteine and the closing phenylalanine or tryptophan. A D gene is named only where the DNA matches it firmly. Clone size is shown for a subset of rows, as once, few, many or a class of expanded clone.

j_gene | d_gene | abundance | v_gene | CDR3aa | CDR3nt
TRBJ1-6 | - | - | TRBV19 | CASGRTNSPLHF | TGTGCCAGCGGACGGACAAATTCACCCCTCCACTTT
TRBJ2-3 | - | - | TRBV4-1 | CASSQGNLRRGMFSDTQYF | TGCGCCAGCAGCCAAGGGAACCTTAGGAGGGGAATGTTTTCAGATACGCAGTATTTT
TRBJ2-5 | - | once | TRBV29-1 | CSGIQWGAVEETQYF | TGCAGCGGGATACAGTGGGGAGCGGTTGAAGAGACCCAGTACTTC
TRBJ2-1 | - | - | TRBV28 | CASSSTGSSYNEQFF | TGTGCCAGCAGTTCAACAGGGAGCTCCTACAATGAGCAGTTCTTC
TRBJ2-1 | TRBD2 | - | TRBV5-1 | CASSGTSGANEQFF | TGCGCCAGCTCCGGGACTAGTGGCGCCAATGAGCAGTTCTTC
TRBJ1-5 | - | - | TRBV10-3 | CAISAGRGSNQPQHF | TGTGCCATCAGTGCGGGTAGGGGTAGCAATCAGCCCCAGCATTTT
TRBJ1-1 | - | - | TRBV12-5 | CASGLVVTGGSTEAFF | TGTGCTAGTGGTTTGGTTGTGACAGGAGGCAGCACTGAAGCTTTCTTT
TRBJ1-6 | - | - | TRBV5-1 | CASSVGTINSPLHF | TGCGCCAGCAGCGTCGGGACAATTAATTCACCCCTCCACTTT
TRBJ2-1 | TRBD2 | - | TRBV5-4 | CASSPLAGVRVDEQFF | TGTGCCAGCAGCCCCCTAGCGGGAGTGCGGGTCGATGAGCAGTTCTTC
TRBJ1-1 | TRBD1 | - | TRBV6-4 | CASTMDRASTEAFF | TGTGCCAGCACCATGGACAGGGCCTCCACTGAAGCTTTCTTT
TRBJ2-5 | - | - | TRBV11-2 | CASSLARETQYF | TGTGCCAGCAGCTTAGCCAGGGAGACCCAGTACTTC
TRBJ2-7 | - | - | TRBV7-2 | CASSPETGANEQYF | TGTGCCAGCAGTCCTGAGACAGGAGCTAACGAGCAGTACTTC
TRBJ2-7 | - | - | TRBV6-6 | CASSDSRGDEQYF | TGTGCCAGCAGTGACAGCAGGGGCGACGAGCAGTACTTC
TRBJ2-7 | TRBD1 | - | TRBV5-4 | CASSLPGTGTYEQYF | TGTGCCAGCAGCTTGCCCGGGACAGGGACCTACGAGCAGTACTTC
TRBJ1-6 | - | - | TRBV6-1 | CASSEGVRGMTLYNSPLHF | TGTGCCAGCAGTGAAGGGGTTAGGGGGATGACTCTTTATAATTCACCCCTCCACTTT
TRBJ2-7 | - | few | TRBV10-3 | CAISAMRSYEQYF | TGTGCCATCAGTGCAATGCGGTCCTACGAGCAGTACTTC
TRBJ1-6 | - | - | TRBV7-2 | CASSLEAPNLHSPLHF | TGTGCCAGCAGCTTAGAAGCACCTAATCTCCATTCACCCCTCCACTTT
TRBJ2-7 | TRBD2 | - | TRBV4-1 | CASSQARLAGEQYF | TGCGCCAGCAGCCAAGCCCGACTAGCGGGGGAGCAGTACTTC
TRBJ2-5 | - | once | TRBV6-5 | CASSSYVGGQETQYF | TGTGCCAGCAGTTCCTACGTAGGCGGGCAAGAGACCCAGTACTTC
TRBJ2-2 | - | - | TRBV30 | CAWSARSGNTGELFF | TGTGCCTGGAGTGCCCGTAGTGGGAACACCGGGGAGCTGTTTTTT
TRBJ2-7 | TRBD2 | - | TRBV5-6 | CASSSTGTSWEQYF | TGTGCCAGCAGCTCCACCGGGACTAGCTGGGAGCAGTACTTC
TRBJ2-1 | TRBD2 | - | TRBV11-1 | CASSLSWRGSRDEQFF | TGTGCCAGCAGCTTAAGTTGGCGCGGGAGTCGGGATGAGCAGTTCTTC
TRBJ1-2 | - | - | TRBV14 | CASSFNRGYTF | TGTGCCAGCAGCTTTAACCGGGGCTACACCTTC
TRBJ2-5 | - | - | TRBV28 | CASSSPRGARRSETQYF | TGTGCCAGCAGTTCCCCCCGGGGGGCACGGAGGTCGGAGACCCAGTACTTC
TRBJ2-1 | - | - | TRBV19 | CASSIGWRGKRSYNEQFF | TGTGCCAGTAGTATAGGGTGGAGGGGAAAAAGGTCCTACAATGAGCAGTTCTTC
TRBJ2-7 | - | - | TRBV4-1 | CASSPEEQVHSYEQYF | TGCGCCAGCAGCCCAGAAGAGCAGGTCCACTCCTACGAGCAGTACTTC
TRBJ2-2 | - | - | TRBV5-4 | CASSSLSGSRRAGELFF | TGTGCCAGCAGCTCTCTTAGCGGCTCCCGACGGGCCGGGGAGCTGTTTTTT
TRBJ2-3 | TRBD2 | - | TRBV25-1 | CASSGTSGRGADTQYF | TGTGCCAGCAGTGGGACTAGCGGGAGGGGGGCAGATACGCAGTATTTT
TRBJ1-5 | TRBD1 | few | TRBV4-3 | CASSQDPPGQGGQPQHF | TGCGCCAGCAGCCAAGACCCTCCGGGACAGGGTGGACAGCCCCAGCATTTT
TRBJ2-7 | TRBD1 | few | TRBV2 | CASSETTGAYGEQYF | TGTGCCAGCAGTGAGACGACAGGGGCCTACGGGGAGCAGTACTTC
TRBJ2-1 | TRBD2 | - | TRBV28 | CASSSSGGPYNEQFF | TGTGCCAGCAGTTCGAGCGGGGGACCCTACAATGAGCAGTTCTTC
TRBJ2-3 | - | few | TRBV5-4 | CASTSGGATDTQYF | TGTGCCAGCACCAGTGGGGGGGCCACAGATACGCAGTATTTT
TRBJ1-3 | TRBD1 | - | TRBV7-9 | CASSFFIAGGSGNTIYF | TGTGCCAGCAGCTTTTTCATTGCAGGGGGCTCTGGAAACACCATATATTTT
TRBJ1-4 | - | - | TRBV19 | CASSSSQGREKLFF | TGTGCCAGTAGTTCGTCGCAGGGAAGGGAAAAACTGTTTTTT
TRBJ2-7 | TRBD1 | - | TRBV7-2 | CASSPGTGVYEQYF | TGTGCCAGCAGCCCTGGGACAGGGGTCTACGAGCAGTACTTC
TRBJ2-1 | - | - | TRBV11-2 | CASSLDRGYSYNEQFF | TGTGCCAGCAGCTTAGACCGGGGATACTCCTACAATGAGCAGTTCTTC
TRBJ1-5 | TRBD1 | - | TRBV12-3/TRBV12-4 | CASSLGQSWHF | TGTGCCAGCAGTTTGGGACAGAGTTGGCATTTT